This record covers a single T cell receptor beta chain. Its specificity is unknown. CDR3 length: 14 residues. Germline-derived CDR1 and CDR2 are SEHNR and FQNEAQ (reference sequence). This specimen comes from a study of T cells expressing NK-cell markers. In the study overall: From sorted CD3+CD56+NKG2C+, CD3+CD56+NKG2C- and CD3+CD56-NKG2C+ T cells came the TCR beta repertoires. The authors sequenced eight donors, of whom seven were HCMV-seropositive and one was seronegative. General study points: The contribution of dominant NKG2C+ clonotypes to CD8+ T cells in about 6 donors was roughly 1.0-7.0%.

TCRdb reprocessed the 5' RACE reads, with one entry per CDR3 protein and no DNA. This sample's clone table lists 400,000 or so distinct CDR3 sequences. The clonotype comes from a woman in her fifties or sixties in good health. Sequencing was performed on blood T cells: a sorted CD56 or NKG2C T cell subset, CD4+ or CD8+ T cells, or bulk PBMC T cells (not recorded which). This chain connects TRBV7-9 to TRBJ1-5. Here the CDR3 reads CASSTDLSNQPQHF.